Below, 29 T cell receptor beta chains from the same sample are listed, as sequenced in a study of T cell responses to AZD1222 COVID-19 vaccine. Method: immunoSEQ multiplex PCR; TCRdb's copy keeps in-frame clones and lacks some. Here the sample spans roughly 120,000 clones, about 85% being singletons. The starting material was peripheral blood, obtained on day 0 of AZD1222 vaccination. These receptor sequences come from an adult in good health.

The CDR3: CASSFSGTTAYEQYF. CDR3 bases: TGTGCCAGCAGTTTCTCCGGGACTACAGCCTACGAGCAGTACTTC. V and J are TRBV28 and TRBJ2-7; 7 bases align to TRBD2. The CDR3 loop spans 15 amino acids. V shed 3 bases and J 2 bases; nucleotides not matched to a gene: 7. Germline CDR1 is MDHEN and CDR2 is SYDVKM.

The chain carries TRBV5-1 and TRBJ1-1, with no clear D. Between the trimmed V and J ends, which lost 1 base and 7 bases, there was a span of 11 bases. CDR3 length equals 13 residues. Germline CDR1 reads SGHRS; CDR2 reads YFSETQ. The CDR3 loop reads CASSLLGWDEAFF. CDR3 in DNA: TGCGCCAGCAGCTTGCTAGGGTGGGATGAAGCTTTCTTT. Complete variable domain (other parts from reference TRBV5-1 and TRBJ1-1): KAGVTQTPRYLIKTRGQQVTLSCSPISGHRSVSWYQQTPGQGLQFLFEYFSETQRNKGNFPGRFSGRQFSNSRSEMNVSTLELGDSALYLCASSLLGWDEAFFGQGTRLTVV.

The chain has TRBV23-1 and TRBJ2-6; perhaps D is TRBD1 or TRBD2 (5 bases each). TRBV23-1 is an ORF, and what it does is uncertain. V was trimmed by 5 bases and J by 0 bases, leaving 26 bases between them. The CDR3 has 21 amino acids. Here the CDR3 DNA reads TGCGCCAGCAGTTTTACCACCGGGACCCTTAACACAACCTCTGGGGCCAACGTCCTGACTTTC. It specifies CASSFTTGTLNTTSGANVLTF.

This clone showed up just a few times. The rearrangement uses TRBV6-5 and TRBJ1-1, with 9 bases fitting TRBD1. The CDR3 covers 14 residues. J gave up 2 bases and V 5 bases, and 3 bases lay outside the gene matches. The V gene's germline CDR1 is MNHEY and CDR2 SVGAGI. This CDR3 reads CASSKTGGNTEAFF. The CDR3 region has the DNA TGTGCCAGCAGTAAGACAGGGGGAAACACTGAAGCTTTCTTT.

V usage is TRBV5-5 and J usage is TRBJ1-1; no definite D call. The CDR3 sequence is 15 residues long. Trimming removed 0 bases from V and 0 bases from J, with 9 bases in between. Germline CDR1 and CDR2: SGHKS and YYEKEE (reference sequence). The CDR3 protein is CASSLDGRVNTEAFF. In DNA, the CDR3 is TGTGCCAGCAGCTTGGATGGAAGGGTGAACACTGAAGCTTTCTTT.

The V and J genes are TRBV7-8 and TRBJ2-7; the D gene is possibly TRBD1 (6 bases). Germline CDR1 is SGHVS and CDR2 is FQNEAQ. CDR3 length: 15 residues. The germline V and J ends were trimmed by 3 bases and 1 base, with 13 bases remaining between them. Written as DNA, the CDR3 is TGTGCCAGCAGCTTCGGTCGGACAGCATCCTACGAGCAGTACTTC. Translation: CASSFGRTASYEQYF.

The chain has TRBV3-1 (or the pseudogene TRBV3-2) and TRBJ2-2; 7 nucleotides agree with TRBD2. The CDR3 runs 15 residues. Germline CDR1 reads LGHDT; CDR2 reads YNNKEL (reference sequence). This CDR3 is CAATSRGDDTGELFF. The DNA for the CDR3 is TGTGCAGCAACGAGTCGGGGGGACGACACCGGGGAGCTGTTTTTT.

The DNA of the CDR3 is TGTGCCAGCAGCCCCCGACTAGCGGGAGCGGGCGAGCAGTACTTC. This encodes CASSPRLAGAGEQYF. The chain recombines TRBV3-1 (or the pseudogene TRBV3-2) with TRBJ2-7, with TRBD2 matching 12 bases. V was pared by 4 bases and J by 6 bases, with 7 bases of the junction left unmatched. CDR1 and CDR2 from the germline V gene are LGHDT and YNNKEL (reference sequence). This CDR3 contains 15 residues.

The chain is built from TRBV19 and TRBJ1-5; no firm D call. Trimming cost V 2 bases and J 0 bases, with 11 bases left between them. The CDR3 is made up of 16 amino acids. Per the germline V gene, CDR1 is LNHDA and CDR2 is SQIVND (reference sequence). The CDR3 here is CASSISAALSNQPQHF. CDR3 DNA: TGTGCCAGTAGTATATCGGCGGCACTTAGCAATCAGCCCCAGCATTTT.

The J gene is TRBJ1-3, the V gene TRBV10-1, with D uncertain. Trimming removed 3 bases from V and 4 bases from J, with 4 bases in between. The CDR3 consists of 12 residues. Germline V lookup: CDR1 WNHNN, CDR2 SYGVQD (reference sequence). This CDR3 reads CASSDSGNTIYF. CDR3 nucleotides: TGCGCCAGCAGTGACAGCGGAAACACCATATATTTT.

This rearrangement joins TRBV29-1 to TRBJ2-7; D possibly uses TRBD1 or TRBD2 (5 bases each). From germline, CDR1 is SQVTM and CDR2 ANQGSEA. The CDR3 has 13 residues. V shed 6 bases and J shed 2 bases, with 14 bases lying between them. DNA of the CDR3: TGCAGCGTGTCCCGGGACGCTCCCTACGAGCAGTACTTC. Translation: CSVSRDAPYEQYF.

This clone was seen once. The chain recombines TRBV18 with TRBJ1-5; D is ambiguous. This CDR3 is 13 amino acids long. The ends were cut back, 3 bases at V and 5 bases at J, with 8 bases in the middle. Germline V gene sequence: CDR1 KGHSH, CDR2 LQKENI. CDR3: CASSPAVDQPQHF. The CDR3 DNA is TGTGCCAGCTCACCGGCCGTGGATCAGCCCCAGCATTTT.

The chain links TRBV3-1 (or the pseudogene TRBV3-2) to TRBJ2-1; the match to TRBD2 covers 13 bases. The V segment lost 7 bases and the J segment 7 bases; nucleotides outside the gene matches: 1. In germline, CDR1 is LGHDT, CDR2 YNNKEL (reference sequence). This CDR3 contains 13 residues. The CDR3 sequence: CASMGLAGNEQFF. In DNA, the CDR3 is TGTGCCAGCATGGGACTAGCGGGAAATGAGCAGTTCTTC.

The CDR3 sequence: CASSHSGSTETQYF. The CDR3 nucleotides are TGTGCCAGCTCCCATAGCGGGTCAACCGAAACCCAGTACTTC. The V gene is TRBV18, the J gene TRBJ2-5, with 7 positions matching TRBD2. CDR1 and CDR2 from the germline V gene are KGHSH and LQKENI. The CDR3 totals 14 residues. The J segment lost 8 bases and the V segment lost 6 bases, leaving 12 bases of the junction unmatched. The variable domain in full, completed from reference TRBV18 and TRBJ2-5, reads NAGVMQNPRHLVRRRGQEARLRCSPMKGHSHVYWYRQLPEEGLKFMVYLQKENIIDESGMPKERFSAEFPKEGPSILRIQQVVRGDSAAYFCASSHSGSTETQYFGPGTRLLVL.

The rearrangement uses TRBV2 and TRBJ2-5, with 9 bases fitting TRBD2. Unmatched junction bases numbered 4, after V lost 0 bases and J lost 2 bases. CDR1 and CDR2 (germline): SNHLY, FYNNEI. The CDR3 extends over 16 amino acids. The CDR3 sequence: CASSEASGSSQETQYF. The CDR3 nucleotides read TGTGCCAGCAGTGAAGCTAGCGGGAGTTCACAAGAGACCCAGTACTTC.

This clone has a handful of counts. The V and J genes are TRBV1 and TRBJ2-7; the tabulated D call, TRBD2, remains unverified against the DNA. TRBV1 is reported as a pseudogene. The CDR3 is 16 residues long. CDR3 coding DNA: TGCACCAGCAGCCAAGAAAGCGGGAGGGATCTCTACGAGCAGTACTTC. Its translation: CTSSQESGRDLYEQYF.

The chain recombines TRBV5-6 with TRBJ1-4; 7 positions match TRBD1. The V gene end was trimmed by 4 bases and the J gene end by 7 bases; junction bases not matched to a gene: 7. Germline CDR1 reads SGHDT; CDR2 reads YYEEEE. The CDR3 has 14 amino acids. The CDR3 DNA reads TGTGCCAGCAGCCCTAGACAGGGAGGTGAAAAACTGTTTTTT. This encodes CASSPRQGGEKLFF.

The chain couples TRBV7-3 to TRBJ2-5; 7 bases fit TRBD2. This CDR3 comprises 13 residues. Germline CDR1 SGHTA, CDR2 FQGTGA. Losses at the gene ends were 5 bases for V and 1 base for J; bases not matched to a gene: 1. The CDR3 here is CASSPGGQETQYF. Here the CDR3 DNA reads TGTGCCAGCAGCCCGGGGGGCCAAGAGACCCAGTACTTC.

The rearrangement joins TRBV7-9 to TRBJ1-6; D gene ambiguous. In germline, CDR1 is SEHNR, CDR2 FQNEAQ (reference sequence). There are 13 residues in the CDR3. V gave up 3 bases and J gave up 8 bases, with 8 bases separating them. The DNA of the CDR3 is TGTGCCAGCAGCTTCCTCCGGGATTCACCCCTCCACTTT. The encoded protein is CASSFLRDSPLHF.

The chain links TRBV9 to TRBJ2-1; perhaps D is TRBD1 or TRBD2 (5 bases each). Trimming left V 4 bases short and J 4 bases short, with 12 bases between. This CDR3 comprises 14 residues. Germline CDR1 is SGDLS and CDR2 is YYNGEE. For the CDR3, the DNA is TGTGCCAGCAGCCCCCGCGAGGGGTACAATGAGCAGTTCTTC. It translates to CASSPREGYNEQFF. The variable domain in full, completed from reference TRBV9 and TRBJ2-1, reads DSGVTQTPKHLITATGQRVTLRCSPRSGDLSVYWYQQSLDQGLQFLIQYYNGEERAKGNILERFSAQQFPDLHSELNLSSLELGDSALYFCASSPREGYNEQFFGPGTRLTVL.

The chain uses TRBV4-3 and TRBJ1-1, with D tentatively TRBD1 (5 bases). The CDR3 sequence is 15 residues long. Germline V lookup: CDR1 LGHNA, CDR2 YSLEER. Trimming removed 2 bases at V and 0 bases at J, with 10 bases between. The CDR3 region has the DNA TGCGCCAGCAGCCAAAGGTCAGGGATGAACACTGAAGCTTTCTTT. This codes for CASSQRSGMNTEAFF.

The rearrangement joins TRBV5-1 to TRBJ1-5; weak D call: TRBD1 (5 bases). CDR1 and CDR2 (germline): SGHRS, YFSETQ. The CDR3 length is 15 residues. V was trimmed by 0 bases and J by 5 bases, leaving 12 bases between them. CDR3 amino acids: CASSLEGRVDQPQHF. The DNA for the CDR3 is TGCGCCAGCAGCTTGGAGGGGAGGGTGGATCAGCCCCAGCATTTT.

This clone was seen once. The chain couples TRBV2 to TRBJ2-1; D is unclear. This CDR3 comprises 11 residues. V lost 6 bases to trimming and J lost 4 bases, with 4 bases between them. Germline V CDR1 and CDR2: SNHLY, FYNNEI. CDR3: CASRPYNEQFF. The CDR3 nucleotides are TGTGCCAGCAGGCCGTACAATGAGCAGTTCTTC. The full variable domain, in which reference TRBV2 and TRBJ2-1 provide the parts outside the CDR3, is EPEVTQTPSHQVTQMGQEVILRCVPISNHLYFYWYRQILGQKVEFLVSFYNNEISEKSEIFDDQFSVERPDGSNFTLKIRSTKLEDSAMYFCASRPYNEQFFGPGTRLTVL.

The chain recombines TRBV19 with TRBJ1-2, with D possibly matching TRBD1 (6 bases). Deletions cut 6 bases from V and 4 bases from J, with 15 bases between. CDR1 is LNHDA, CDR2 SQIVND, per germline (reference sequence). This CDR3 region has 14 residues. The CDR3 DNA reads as TGTGCCAGTAGCCGGGACACGACAGTCTATGGCTACACCTTC. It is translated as CASSRDTTVYGYTF.

Here the CDR3 DNA reads TGTGCCAGCAGGCTATCCCCGAGGAACAATCAGCCCCAGCATTTT. Translation: CASRLSPRNNQPQHF. V gene TRBV27 combines with J gene TRBJ1-5; D ambiguous. The CDR3 contains 15 residues. Germline CDR1 MNHEY, CDR2 SMNVEV (reference sequence). With 6 bases removed from V and 3 bases from J, the gap between germline ends came to 15 bases.

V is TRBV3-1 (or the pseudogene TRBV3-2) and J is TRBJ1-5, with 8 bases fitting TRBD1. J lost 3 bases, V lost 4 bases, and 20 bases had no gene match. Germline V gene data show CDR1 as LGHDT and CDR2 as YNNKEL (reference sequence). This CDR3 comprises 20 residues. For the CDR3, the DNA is TGTGCCAGCAGCCCATCAATCGCGTCGTCAACAGGGGGGGACAATCAGCCCCAGCATTTT. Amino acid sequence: CASSPSIASSTGGDNQPQHF.

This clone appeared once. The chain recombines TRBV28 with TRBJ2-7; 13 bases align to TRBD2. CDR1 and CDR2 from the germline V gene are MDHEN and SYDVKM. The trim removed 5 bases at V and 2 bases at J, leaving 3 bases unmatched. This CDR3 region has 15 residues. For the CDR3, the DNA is TGTGCCAGCAGTCGCGGACTAGCGGGGGCCTACGAGCAGTACTTC. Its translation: CASSRGLAGAYEQYF.

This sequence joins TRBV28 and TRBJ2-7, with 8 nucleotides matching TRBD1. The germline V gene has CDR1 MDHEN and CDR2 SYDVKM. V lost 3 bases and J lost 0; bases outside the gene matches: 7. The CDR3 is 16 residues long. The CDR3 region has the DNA TGTGCCAGCAGTTTCCCCAGGACAGGGAGCTCCTACGAGCAGTACTTC. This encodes CASSFPRTGSSYEQYF.

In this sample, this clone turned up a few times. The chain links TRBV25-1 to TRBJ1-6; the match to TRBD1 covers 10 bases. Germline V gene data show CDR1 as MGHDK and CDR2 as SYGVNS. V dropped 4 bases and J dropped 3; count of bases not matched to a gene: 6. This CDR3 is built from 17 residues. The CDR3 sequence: CASSGVTGGFYNSPLHF. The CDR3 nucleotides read TGTGCCAGCAGTGGGGTGACAGGGGGCTTCTATAATTCACCCCTCCACTTT. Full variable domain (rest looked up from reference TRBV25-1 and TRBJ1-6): EADIYQTPRYLVIGTGKKITLECSQTMGHDKMYWYQQDPGMELHLIHYSYGVNSTEKGDLSSESTVSRIRTEHFPLTLESARPSHTSQYLCASSGVTGGFYNSPLHFGNGTRLTVT.